The source of this TCR beta chain is a study of CD8 T cells in ankylosing spondylitis. As regards this clonotype: The antigen is not known.

MiXCR, run by TCRdb on the 5' RACE reads, gives a single entry per CDR3 protein. The sample has 750,000 to 850,000 distinct CDR3 sequences, 10% to 15% seen once. Findings of the study overall: The authors reported significant enrichment of disease-linked clones in matched ankylosing spondylitis synovial fluid. One TCR beta motif, made up of under ten highly homologous variants, appeared characteristic of ankylosing spondylitis blood.

This TCR derives from a male donor with ankylosing spondylitis. The source material was blood, either unsorted or a sorted T cell fraction (not recorded which).

Written as DNA, the CDR3 is TGTGCCAGCAGTTACTCTGTGAGGGGGGACTACGAGCAGTACTTC. The encoded protein is CASSYSVRGDYEQYF. This rearrangement joins TRBV6-5 to TRBJ2-7; D assignment may be TRBD1 or TRBD2 (6 bases each). The V and J ends lost 0 bases and 3 bases respectively, with 12 bases between them. Germline CDR1 is MNHEY and CDR2 is SVGAGI. This CDR3 is built from 15 residues.